One sample yielded the 17 T cell receptor beta chains listed below, sequenced in a study of blood T cell repertoires in COVID-19. Assay: immunoSEQ multiplex PCR; the TCRdb copy retains only in-frame clones and omits some. Found here are 170,000 or so clones, 83% of them singletons; the top ten hold under 10%. The sequencing input was peripheral blood. Receptors were obtained from a woman in her 70s with COVID-19, enrolled during active disease.

V gene TRBV7-3 combines with J gene TRBJ2-7, with 14 bases aligning to TRBD2. Germline trimming cut 8 bases from V and 3 bases from J; bases unmatched to any gene: 9. The CDR3 is made up of 16 amino acids. Germline values: CDR1 SGHTA, CDR2 FQGTGA. CDR3 residues: CASGTGLAGGHYEQYF. The DNA for the CDR3 is TGTGCCAGCGGGACTGGACTAGCGGGAGGACACTACGAGCAGTACTTC.

The chain has TRBV29-1 and TRBJ2-2, with a weak D call TRBD1 (6 bases). V was pared by 5 bases and J by 6 bases, with 13 bases between. The CDR3 totals 13 residues. The germline CDR1 and CDR2 sequences are SQVTM and ANQGSEA. CDR3 in amino acids: CSVHRSGAGELFF. The CDR3 DNA follows: TGCAGCGTTCATAGATCAGGGGCCGGGGAGCTGTTTTTT.

This chain uses TRBV6-6 with TRBJ2-7, with D perhaps matching TRBD1 (6 bases). The germline V gene has CDR1 MNHNY and CDR2 SVGAGI (reference sequence). V lost 5 bases and J 4 bases, leaving 15 bases between the germline ends. CDR3 length: 14 amino acids. The chain's CDR3 is CASSPGQDRYEQYF. Here the CDR3 DNA reads TGTGCCAGCAGTCCGGGACAAGATCGATACGAGCAGTACTTC.

The rearrangement links TRBV28 to TRBJ2-7; 9 bases map to TRBD1. V trimming: 1 base; J trimming: 3 bases; junction bases outside the gene matches: 4. This CDR3 is built from 15 residues. Germline assignment: CDR1 MDHEN and CDR2 SYDVKM. The CDR3 sequence: CASSLFGTGNYEQYF. CDR3 in DNA: TGTGCCAGCAGTTTATTTGGGACAGGGAACTACGAGCAGTACTTC.

This chain connects TRBV28 to TRBJ2-7; 13 bases map to TRBD2. The CDR3 has 15 amino acids. Trimming removed 5 bases from V and 6 bases from J; junction bases left unmatched: 7. CDR1 is MDHEN, CDR2 SYDVKM, per germline. The CDR3: CASSARTSGSSEQYF. The CDR3, as DNA: TGTGCCAGCAGTGCCCGGACTAGCGGGAGCAGCGAGCAGTACTTC.

The rearrangement joins TRBV19 to TRBJ2-4; 11 nucleotides line up with TRBD1. V gave up 2 bases and J gave up 8 bases; unmatched junction bases: 2. The CDR3 has 14 amino acids. Germline CDR1 reads LNHDA; CDR2 reads SQIVND (reference sequence). This CDR3 is CASSILGQGDIQYF. The CDR3 DNA reads as TGTGCCAGTAGTATACTGGGACAGGGGGACATTCAGTACTTC.

V is TRBV2 and J is TRBJ1-1, with D possibly matching TRBD1 (5 bases). The CDR3 spans 15 residues. The germline V and J ends were trimmed by 1 base and 1 base, with 10 bases remaining between them. In germline, CDR1 is SNHLY, CDR2 FYNNEI. The CDR3 spells CASSEGRTRNTEAFF. CDR3 coding DNA: TGTGCCAGCAGTGAAGGCAGGACAAGGAACACTGAAGCTTTCTTT.

This clone occurred once. V gene TRBV18 combines with J gene TRBJ2-7, with D perhaps TRBD2 (5 bases). Germline values: CDR1 KGHSH, CDR2 LQKENI. The CDR3 totals 14 residues. V was clipped by 2 bases and J by 4 bases, with 12 bases between them. As DNA, the CDR3 is TGTGCCAGCTCACCAGGCGCGGAGGTGTACGAGCAGTACTTC. This gives the protein CASSPGAEVYEQYF. The variable domain in full, completed from reference TRBV18 and TRBJ2-7, reads NAGVMQNPRHLVRRRGQEARLRCSPMKGHSHVYWYRQLPEEGLKFMVYLQKENIIDESGMPKERFSAEFPKEGPSILRIQQVVRGDSAAYFCASSPGAEVYEQYFGPGTRLTVT.

The chain links TRBV10-3 to TRBJ2-1; 11 bases line up with TRBD2. The CDR3 totals 13 residues. V dropped 8 bases and J dropped 5; count of bases not matched to a gene: 2. Looked up from germline, CDR1 is ENHRY and CDR2 is SYGVKD. CDR3 protein: CAIGGLADNEQFF. CDR3 coding DNA: TGTGCCATCGGGGGACTAGCGGACAATGAGCAGTTCTTC.

The chain links TRBV7-7 to TRBJ2-2; 16 bases match TRBD2. After removal of 4 bases from V and 4 bases from J, the junction contained 3 bases not matched to a gene. CDR1 is SSHAT, CDR2 FNYEAQ, per germline (reference sequence). This CDR3 is 17 amino acids long. The CDR3 DNA reads as TGTGCCAGCAGCTCGGGACTAGCGGGAGGGCCCACCGGGGAGCTGTTTTTT. Translating gives CASSSGLAGGPTGELFF.

The chain is built from TRBV28 and TRBJ2-1; 11 positions match TRBD2. There are 16 residues in the CDR3. J gave up 3 bases and V 6 bases, and 7 bases lay outside the gene matches. Germline assignment: CDR1 MDHEN and CDR2 SYDVKM. The CDR3 here is CASSPSGTSGYNEQFF. The CDR3 bases are TGTGCCAGCAGCCCTTCCGGGACTAGCGGCTACAATGAGCAGTTCTTC. Based on the CDR3 plus reference TRBV28 and TRBJ2-1, the full variable domain is DVKVTQSSRYLVKRTGEKVFLECVQDMDHENMFWYRQDPGLGLRLIYFSYDVKMKEKGDIPEGYSVSREKKERFSLILESASTNQTSMYLCASSPSGTSGYNEQFFGPGTRLTVL.

The V gene is TRBV6-2 or TRBV6-3, the J gene TRBJ1-1; TRBD1 might be the D (6 bases). CDR1 and CDR2 (germline): MNHEY, SVGEGT. Between the trimmed V and J ends, which lost 5 bases and 4 bases, there was a span of 17 bases. CDR3 length equals 15 residues. In nucleotides, the CDR3 is TGTGCCAGCAGTAAATCCCGGGACATTGGCACTGAAGCTTTCTTT. Translation gives CASSKSRDIGTEAFF.

This chain joins TRBV7-2 and TRBJ2-3, with unresolved D. The germline gives CDR1 SGHTA, CDR2 FQGNSA. Trimming pared 3 bases from V and 2 bases from J, leaving 9 bases between. The CDR3 runs to 14 residues. In DNA, the CDR3 is TGTGCCAGCAGCTTCAGTTCAAACACAGATACGCAGTATTTT. As protein: CASSFSSNTDTQYF.

J is TRBJ2-1 and V is TRBV18, with TRBD2 matching 11 bases. The length of the CDR3 is 15 residues. The V segment lost 0 bases and the J segment 9 bases; nucleotides outside the gene matches: 4. Germline loops: CDR1 KGHSH, CDR2 LQKENI. CDR3 nucleotide sequence: TGTGCCAGCTCACCACCTACTAGCGGGGGAGGTGAGCAGTTCTTC. Translating it yields CASSPPTSGGGEQFF.

This chain connects TRBV11-3 to TRBJ2-3, with 7 bases identical to TRBD1. Unmatched junction bases numbered 3, after V lost 4 bases and J lost 2 bases. CDR1 SGHNT and CDR2 YENEEA come from the germline V gene. The CDR3 has 14 amino acids. CDR3: CASSWDSLTDTQYF. In nucleotides, the CDR3 is TGTGCCAGCAGCTGGGACAGTCTCACAGATACGCAGTATTTT.

The gene calls are TRBV7-7 and TRBJ2-3; TRBD2 matches 8 bases. With V trimmed by 6 bases and J by 4 bases, 9 bases remained unmatched. The CDR3 is made up of 15 amino acids. The V gene's germline CDR1 is SSHAT and CDR2 FNYEAQ (reference sequence). CDR3: CASSPNGGASDTQYF. The DNA of the CDR3 is TGTGCCAGCAGTCCTAACGGGGGGGCTTCAGATACGCAGTATTTT.

This chain links TRBV10-3 with TRBJ1-1; no reliable D call. Germline-derived CDR1 and CDR2 are ENHRY and SYGVKD. The CDR3 has 14 residues. Trimming stripped 4 bases from V and 1 base from J, with 10 bases between. CDR3 in DNA: TGTGCCATCAGTGTCACGGCAGGGAACACTGAAGCTTTCTTT. Protein product: CAISVTAGNTEAFF.